These 14 T cell receptor beta chains were sequenced from one sample in a study of naive and memory T cell subsets (dated by TCRdb to about 2017). The method behind the library was 5' RACE. The sequencer was an Illumina MiSeq. The ligated cDNA was amplified in four rounds of PCR with nested alpha and beta constant region primers together with the SP2 primer. TCRdb itself trimmed the public reads at Q25 with fastp, ran MiXCR and retained productive beta chains. A single entry per CDR3 protein holds the most common genes and DNA from its merged rows. Present in this sample are over 45,000 distinct CDR3 sequences, over 6% of which were seen just once. The top ten hold approximately 9.7% of the sample. Using 3' ligation of a UMI-containing oligonucleotide to TCR cDNA, the study laid out a robust and sensitive protocol to amplify, sequence and analyze TCRs. All receptors derive from a female donor in good health.

This clonotype rates as medium-sized. The chain uses TRBV6-5 and TRBJ1-6; 7 bases are shared with TRBD1. V dropped 3 bases and J dropped 7; count of bases not matched to a gene: 9. Germline loops: CDR1 MNHEY, CDR2 SVGAGI. This CDR3 comprises 16 residues. The CDR3 protein is CASSYVWGQTNSPLHF. DNA of the CDR3: TGTGCCAGCAGTTATGTATGGGGACAGACAAATTCACCCCTCCACTTT.

This clonotype has a count of ten or more. The chain links TRBV6-5 to TRBJ1-3, with TRBD1 matching 7 bases. From germline, CDR1 is MNHEY and CDR2 SVGAGI. V was pared by 0 bases and J by 7 bases, with 6 bases of the junction left unmatched. The CDR3 covers 15 residues. DNA of the CDR3: TGTGCCAGCAGTTACTCACCGGGACAGCAGAACACCATATATTTT. Its protein product is CASSYSPGQQNTIYF.

This clonotype was found a few times. The CDR3 reads CASSFGDIQYF. The CDR3 coding sequence is TGTGCCAGCAGCTTCGGAGACATTCAGTACTTC. V usage is TRBV7-9 and J usage is TRBJ2-4, with D hard to call. The CDR3 runs 11 residues. Deletions cut 3 bases from V and 8 bases from J, with 5 bases between. The V gene's germline CDR1 is SEHNR and CDR2 FQNEAQ (reference sequence).

Ten or more counts support this clonotype. The chain has TRBV6-5 and TRBJ1-3; a possible D gene is TRBD1 (6 bases). Trimming removed 2 bases from V and 0 bases from J, with 14 bases in between. Germline CDR1 reads MNHEY; CDR2 reads SVGAGI. The CDR3 has 17 residues. The chain's CDR3 is CASSYKNRGYSGNTIYF. The DNA of the CDR3 is TGTGCCAGCAGTTACAAAAATAGGGGGTACTCTGGAAACACCATATATTTT.

V and J are TRBV7-9 and TRBJ1-3, with D hard to call. CDR1 is SEHNR, CDR2 FQNEAQ, per germline (reference sequence). The germline V and J ends were trimmed by 6 bases and 2 bases, with 14 bases remaining between them. This CDR3 has 15 amino acids. This chain's CDR3 is CASRKVRDAGNTIYF. DNA of the CDR3: TGTGCCAGCAGAAAAGTCAGAGATGCTGGAAACACCATATATTTT.

This clonotype was observed once. This could be a read error, since a much larger clone is one nucleotide away. The chain combines TRBV7-3 with TRBJ2-1; D is possibly TRBD1 or TRBD2 (6 bases each). V lost 5 bases and J lost 8, with 22 bases in between. This CDR3 comprises 16 residues. Germline V gene data show CDR1 as SGHTA and CDR2 as FQGTGA. CDR3 coding DNA: TGTGCCAGCAGCCAGGGGAGGCTGGGGGGCCGCTATGAGCAGTTCTTC. Translation: CASSQGRLGGRYEQFF.

The V call is TRBV27, the J call TRBJ1-2; 9 nucleotides match TRBD1. The ends lost 5 bases at V and 7 bases at J; junction bases unmatched: 14. CDR1 is MNHEY and CDR2 is SMNVEV in the germline V gene (reference sequence). This CDR3 comprises 16 residues. This chain's CDR3 is CASSPTYPGQGFGYTF. As DNA, the CDR3 is TGTGCCAGCAGTCCAACTTATCCGGGACAGGGTTTTGGCTACACCTTC.

The sample holds a few counts of this clonotype. The genes are TRBV7-9 and TRBJ1-5; maybe TRBD1 (5 bases). There are 14 residues in the CDR3. The V gene's germline CDR1 is SEHNR and CDR2 FQNEAQ (reference sequence). Trimming stripped 5 bases from V and 7 bases from J, with 15 bases between. The CDR3 region is CASSVDTGWQPQHF. The DNA of the CDR3 is TGTGCCAGCAGCGTAGACACAGGCTGGCAGCCCCAGCATTTT.

This chain connects TRBV12-5 to TRBJ2-4; either TRBD1 or TRBD2 may fit D (5 bases each). Trimming removed 7 bases at V and 6 bases at J, with 16 bases between. The CDR3 sequence is 14 residues long. Germline values: CDR1 LGHNT, CDR2 FRNRAP. Here the CDR3 DNA reads TGTGCTAGTGATCAGAGGGGCAGCTCAAACATTCAGTACTTC. It encodes CASDQRGSSNIQYF.

This clonotype was found a few times. J is TRBJ2-3 and V is TRBV11-2; TRBD2 is a possible D gene (5 bases). The ends were cut back, 5 bases at V and 9 bases at J, with 15 bases in the middle. There are 13 residues in the CDR3. Germline CDR1 SGHAT, CDR2 FQNNGV. The CDR3 nucleotides are TGTGCCAGCAGCGAAGGATTGTCGGGAACGCAGTATTTT. It yields the protein CASSEGLSGTQYF.

This clonotype was seen a few times. The chain employs TRBV7-2 and TRBJ1-1; tentatively, D is TRBD1 (6 bases). Looked up from germline, CDR1 is SGHTA and CDR2 is FQGNSA. Trimming stripped 2 bases from V and 0 bases from J, with 16 bases between. This CDR3 spans 17 amino acids. CDR3 sequence: CASSLLPGANMNTEAFF. The CDR3 bases are TGTGCCAGCAGCTTACTGCCAGGGGCGAATATGAACACTGAAGCTTTCTTT.

This clonotype was detected many times. The chain carries TRBV7-9 and TRBJ2-5, with D possibly called TRBD1 or TRBD2 (6 bases each). The CDR3 spans 14 residues. The V gene's germline CDR1 is SEHNR and CDR2 FQNEAQ (reference sequence). Trimming removed 0 bases from V and 4 bases from J, with 9 bases in between. CDR3: CASSLAGGLETQYF. In DNA form, the CDR3 reads TGTGCCAGCAGCTTAGCGGGGGGCCTAGAGACCCAGTACTTC.

This clonotype was recorded at least ten times. The J gene is TRBJ2-7, the V gene TRBV12-3 or TRBV12-4; 9 bases are shared with TRBD2. The CDR3 extends over 13 amino acids. The V and J ends lost 8 bases and 2 bases, in that order; junction bases with no gene match: 4. The CDR3 DNA reads as TGTGCCAGCCGGACTAGCGTTGCCTACGAGCAGTACTTC. This encodes CASRTSVAYEQYF.

The V call is TRBV29-1, the J call TRBJ2-5; D possibly corresponds to TRBD1 (6 bases). This CDR3 is 14 amino acids long. V gave up 7 bases and J gave up 2 bases, with 17 bases separating them. CDR1 is SQVTM and CDR2 is ANQGSEA in the germline V gene. CDR3 sequence (DNA): TGCAGCGCCCACCGGCCCGGACAGCAAGAGACCCAGTACTTC. Translated: CSAHRPGQQETQYF.